This T cell receptor beta chain was captured by sequencing in a study of blood T cell repertoires in COVID-19. Study details: PBMCs, B-cell-depleted T cells, or T cells provided the cDNA or gDNA that made up the material.

The repertoire was sequenced with immunoSEQ multiplex PCR; TCRdb's copy has only in-frame clones and lacks some. The sample holds some 250,000 clones, roughly 91% seen once. V was clipped by 4 bases and J by 4 bases; unmatched bases: 9. The germline V gene has CDR1 LNHDA and CDR2 SQIVND (reference sequence). CDR3 length equals 15 residues. What was sequenced was peripheral blood. The sequence came from a woman aged 40-49 years who had recovered from COVID-19. This chain uses TRBV19 with TRBJ1-2, with TRBD1 matching 7 bases. The CDR3 region is CASSTGTAAFYGYTF. CDR3 DNA sequence: TGTGCCAGTAGTACGGGGACAGCCGCCTTCTATGGCTACACCTTC.